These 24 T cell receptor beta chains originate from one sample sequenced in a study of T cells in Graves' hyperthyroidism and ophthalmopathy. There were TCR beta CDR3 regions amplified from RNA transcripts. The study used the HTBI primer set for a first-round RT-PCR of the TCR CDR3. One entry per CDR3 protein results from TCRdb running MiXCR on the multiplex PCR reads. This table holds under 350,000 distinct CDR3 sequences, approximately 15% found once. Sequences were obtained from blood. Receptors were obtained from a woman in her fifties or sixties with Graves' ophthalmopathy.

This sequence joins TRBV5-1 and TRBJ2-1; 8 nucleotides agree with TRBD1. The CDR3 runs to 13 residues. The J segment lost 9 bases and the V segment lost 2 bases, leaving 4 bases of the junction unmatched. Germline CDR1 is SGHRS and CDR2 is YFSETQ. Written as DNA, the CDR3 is TGCGCCAGCAGCTTTACCAGGGGGCGTGAGCAGTTCTTC. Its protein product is CASSFTRGREQFF.

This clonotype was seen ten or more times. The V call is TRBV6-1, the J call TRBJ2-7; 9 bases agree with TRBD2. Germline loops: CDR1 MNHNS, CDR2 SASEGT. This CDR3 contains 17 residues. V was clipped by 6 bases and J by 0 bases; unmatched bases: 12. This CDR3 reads CASRSGGTSPSSYEQYF. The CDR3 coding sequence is TGTGCCAGCAGGTCCGGGGGGACTAGCCCGAGCTCCTACGAGCAGTACTTC.

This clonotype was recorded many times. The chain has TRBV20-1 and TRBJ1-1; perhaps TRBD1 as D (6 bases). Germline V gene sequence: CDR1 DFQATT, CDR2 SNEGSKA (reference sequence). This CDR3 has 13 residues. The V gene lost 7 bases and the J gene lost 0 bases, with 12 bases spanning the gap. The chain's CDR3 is CSDRGAMNTEAFF. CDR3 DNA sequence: TGCAGTGATCGGGGGGCCATGAACACTGAAGCTTTCTTT.

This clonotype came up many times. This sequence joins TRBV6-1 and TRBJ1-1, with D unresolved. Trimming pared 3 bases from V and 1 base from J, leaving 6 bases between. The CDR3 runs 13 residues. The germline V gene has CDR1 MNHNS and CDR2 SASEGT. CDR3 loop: CASSELWNTEAFF. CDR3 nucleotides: TGTGCCAGCAGTGAGTTGTGGAACACTGAAGCTTTCTTT.

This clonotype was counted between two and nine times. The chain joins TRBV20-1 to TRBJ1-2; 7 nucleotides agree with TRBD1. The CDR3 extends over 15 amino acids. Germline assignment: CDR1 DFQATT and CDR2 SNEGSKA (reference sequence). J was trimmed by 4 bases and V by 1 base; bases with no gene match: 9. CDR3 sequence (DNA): TGCAGTGCTAGAGTGACGGGACAGTCTTTCTATGGCTACACCTTC. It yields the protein CSARVTGQSFYGYTF.

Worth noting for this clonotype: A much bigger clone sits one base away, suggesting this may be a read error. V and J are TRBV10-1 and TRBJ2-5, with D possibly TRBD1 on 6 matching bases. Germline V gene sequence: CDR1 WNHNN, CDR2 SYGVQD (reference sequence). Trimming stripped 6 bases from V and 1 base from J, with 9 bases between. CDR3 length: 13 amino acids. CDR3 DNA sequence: TGCGCCAGCAGCGACAGGACCCAAGAGACCCAGTACTTC. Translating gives CASSDRTQETQYF.

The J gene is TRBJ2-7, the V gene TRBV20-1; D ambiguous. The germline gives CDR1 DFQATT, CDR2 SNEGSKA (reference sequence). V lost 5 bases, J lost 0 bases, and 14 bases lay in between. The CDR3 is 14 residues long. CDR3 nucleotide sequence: TGCAGTGCTGCTCCTTTGCGTAGCTCCTACGAGCAGTACTTC. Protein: CSAAPLRSSYEQYF.

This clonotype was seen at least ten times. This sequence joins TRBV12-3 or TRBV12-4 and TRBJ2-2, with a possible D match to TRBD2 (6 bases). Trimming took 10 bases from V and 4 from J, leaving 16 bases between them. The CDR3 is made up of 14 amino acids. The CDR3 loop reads CATLRGIRTGELFF. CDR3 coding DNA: TGTGCCACCCTCCGGGGGATCCGCACCGGGGAGCTGTTTTTT.

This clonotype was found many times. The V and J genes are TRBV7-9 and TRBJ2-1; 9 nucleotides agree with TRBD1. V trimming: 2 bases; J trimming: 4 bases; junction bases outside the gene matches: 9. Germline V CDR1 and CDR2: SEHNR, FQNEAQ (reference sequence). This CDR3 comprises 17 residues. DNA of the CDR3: TGTGCCAGCAGCTTAAAGCCCTTCGGGACAGGGTACAATGAGCAGTTCTTC. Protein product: CASSLKPFGTGYNEQFF.

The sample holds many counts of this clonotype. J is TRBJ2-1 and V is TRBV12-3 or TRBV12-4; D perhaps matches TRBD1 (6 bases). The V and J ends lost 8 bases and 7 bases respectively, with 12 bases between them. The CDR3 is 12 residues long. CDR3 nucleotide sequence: TGTGCCAGCGTTCCGGACAGTAATGAGCAGTTCTTC. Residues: CASVPDSNEQFF.

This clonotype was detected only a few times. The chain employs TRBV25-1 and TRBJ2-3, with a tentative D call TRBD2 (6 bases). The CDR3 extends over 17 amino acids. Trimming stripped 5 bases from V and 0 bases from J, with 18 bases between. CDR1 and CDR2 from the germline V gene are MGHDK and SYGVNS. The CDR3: CASSPRRGIASTDTQYF. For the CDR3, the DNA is TGTGCCAGCAGTCCTCGGAGGGGTATTGCTAGCACAGATACGCAGTATTTT.

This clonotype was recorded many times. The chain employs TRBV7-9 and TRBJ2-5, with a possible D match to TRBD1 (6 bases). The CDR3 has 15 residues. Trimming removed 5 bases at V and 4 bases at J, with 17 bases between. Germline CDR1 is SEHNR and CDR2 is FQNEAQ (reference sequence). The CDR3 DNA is TGTGCCAGCAGCCCGAGAAAACAGGGCGGAGAGACCCAGTACTTC. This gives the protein CASSPRKQGGETQYF.

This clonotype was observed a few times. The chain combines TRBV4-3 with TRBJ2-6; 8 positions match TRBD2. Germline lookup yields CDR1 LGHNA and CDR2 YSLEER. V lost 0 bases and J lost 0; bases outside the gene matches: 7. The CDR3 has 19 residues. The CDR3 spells CASSQDRGGTSSGANVLTF. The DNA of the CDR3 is TGCGCCAGCAGCCAAGATCGGGGGGGAACTTCCTCTGGGGCCAACGTCCTGACTTTC.

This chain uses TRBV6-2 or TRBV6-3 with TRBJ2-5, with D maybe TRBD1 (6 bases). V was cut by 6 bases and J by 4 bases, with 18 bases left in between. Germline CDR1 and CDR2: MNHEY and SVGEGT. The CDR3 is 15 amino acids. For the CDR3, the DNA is TGTGCCAGCAGAGCTAGATACAGGGTCCGAGAGACCCAGTACTTC. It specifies CASRARYRVRETQYF.

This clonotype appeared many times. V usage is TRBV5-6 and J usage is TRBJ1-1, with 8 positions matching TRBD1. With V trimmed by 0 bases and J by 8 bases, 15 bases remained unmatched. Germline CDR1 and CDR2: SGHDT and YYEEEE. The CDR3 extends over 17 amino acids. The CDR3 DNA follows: TGTGCCAGCAGCTTGGCCGGGACAGGAGGCTCCTGGGCCGAAGCTTTCTTT. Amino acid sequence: CASSLAGTGGSWAEAFF.

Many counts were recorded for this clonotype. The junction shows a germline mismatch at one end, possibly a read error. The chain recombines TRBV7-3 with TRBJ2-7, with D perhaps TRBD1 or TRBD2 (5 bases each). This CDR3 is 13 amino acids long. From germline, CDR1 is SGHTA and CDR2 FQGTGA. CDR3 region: CASSLTRGDEQYF. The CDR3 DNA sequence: TGTGCCAGCAGTTTAACGAGGGGCGACGAGCAGTACTTC. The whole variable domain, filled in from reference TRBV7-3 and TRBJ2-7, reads GAGVSQTPSNKVTEKGKYVELRCDPISGHTALYWYRQSLGQGPEFLIYFQGTGAADDSGLPNDRFFAVRPEGSVSTLKIQRTERGDSAVYLCASSLTRGDEQYFGPGTRLTVT.

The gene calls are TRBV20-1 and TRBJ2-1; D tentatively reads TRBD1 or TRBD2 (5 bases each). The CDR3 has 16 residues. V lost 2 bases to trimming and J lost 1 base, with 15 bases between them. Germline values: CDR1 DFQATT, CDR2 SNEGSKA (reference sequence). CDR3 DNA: TGCAGTGCTAGACAGTCCGGGGCCTATTCCTACAATGAGCAGTTCTTC. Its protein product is CSARQSGAYSYNEQFF.

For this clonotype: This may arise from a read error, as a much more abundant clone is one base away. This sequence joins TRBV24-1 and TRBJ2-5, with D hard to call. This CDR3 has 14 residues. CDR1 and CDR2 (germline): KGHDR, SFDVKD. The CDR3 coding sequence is TGTGCCACCAGTGCAGACGGTTCCCAAGAGACCCGGTACTTC. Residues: CATSADGSQETRYF.

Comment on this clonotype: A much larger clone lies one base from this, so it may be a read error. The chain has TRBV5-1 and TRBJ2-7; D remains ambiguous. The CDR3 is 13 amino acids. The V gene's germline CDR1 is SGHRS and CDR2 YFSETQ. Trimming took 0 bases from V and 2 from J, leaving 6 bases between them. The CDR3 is CASSLVDPYEQYF. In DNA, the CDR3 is TGCGCCAGCAGCTTGGTAGATCCCTACGAGCAGTACTTC.

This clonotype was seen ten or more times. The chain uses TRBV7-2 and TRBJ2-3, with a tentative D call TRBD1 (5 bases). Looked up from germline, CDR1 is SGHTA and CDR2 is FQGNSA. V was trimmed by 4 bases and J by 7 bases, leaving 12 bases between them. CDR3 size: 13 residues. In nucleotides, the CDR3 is TGTGCCAGCAGCTCCCATGGGGCTAATACGCAGTATTTT. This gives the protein CASSSHGANTQYF. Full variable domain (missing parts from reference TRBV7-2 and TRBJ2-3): GAGVSQSPSNKVTEKGKDVELRCDPISGHTALYWYRQSLGQGLEFLIYFQGNSAPDKSGLPSDRFSAERTGGSVSTLTIQRTQQEDSAVYLCASSSHGANTQYFGPGTRLTVL.

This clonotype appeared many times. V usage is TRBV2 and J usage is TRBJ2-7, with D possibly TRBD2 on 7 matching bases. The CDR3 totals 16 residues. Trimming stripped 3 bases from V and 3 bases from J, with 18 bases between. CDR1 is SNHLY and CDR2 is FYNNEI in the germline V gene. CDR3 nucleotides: TGTGCCAGCAGTGAGAGGGGGGGGGACTCTGGCTACGAGCAGTACTTC. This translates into CASSERGGDSGYEQYF.

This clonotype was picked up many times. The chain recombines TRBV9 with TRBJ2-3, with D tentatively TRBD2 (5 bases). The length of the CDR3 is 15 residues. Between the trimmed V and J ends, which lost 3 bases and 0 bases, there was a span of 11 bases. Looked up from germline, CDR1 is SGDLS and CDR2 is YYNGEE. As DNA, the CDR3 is TGTGCCAGCAGCGGAGGGTTAACAAGCACAGATACGCAGTATTTT. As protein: CASSGGLTSTDTQYF.

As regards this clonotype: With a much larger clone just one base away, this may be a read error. The CDR3 region has the DNA TGTGGCAGCAGCGTAGAGGGTAGCTTCAATGAGCAGTTCTTC. It yields the protein CGSSVEGSFNEQFF. The J gene is TRBJ2-1, the V gene TRBV9; a possible D gene is TRBD2 (5 bases). CDR3 length: 14 residues. Germline-derived CDR1 and CDR2 are SGDLS and YYNGEE.

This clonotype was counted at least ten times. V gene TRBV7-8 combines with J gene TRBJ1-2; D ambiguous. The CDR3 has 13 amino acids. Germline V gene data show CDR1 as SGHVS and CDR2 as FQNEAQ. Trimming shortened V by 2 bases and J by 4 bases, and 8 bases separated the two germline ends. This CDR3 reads CASSLSEPYGYTF. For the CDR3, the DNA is TGTGCCAGCAGCTTATCAGAGCCCTATGGCTACACCTTC. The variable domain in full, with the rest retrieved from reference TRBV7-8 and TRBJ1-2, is GAGVSQSPRYKVAKRGQDVALRCDPISGHVSLFWYQQALGQGPEFLTYFQNEAQLDKSGLPSDRFFAERPEGSVSTLKIQRTQQEDSAVYLCASSLSEPYGYTFGSGTRLTVV.